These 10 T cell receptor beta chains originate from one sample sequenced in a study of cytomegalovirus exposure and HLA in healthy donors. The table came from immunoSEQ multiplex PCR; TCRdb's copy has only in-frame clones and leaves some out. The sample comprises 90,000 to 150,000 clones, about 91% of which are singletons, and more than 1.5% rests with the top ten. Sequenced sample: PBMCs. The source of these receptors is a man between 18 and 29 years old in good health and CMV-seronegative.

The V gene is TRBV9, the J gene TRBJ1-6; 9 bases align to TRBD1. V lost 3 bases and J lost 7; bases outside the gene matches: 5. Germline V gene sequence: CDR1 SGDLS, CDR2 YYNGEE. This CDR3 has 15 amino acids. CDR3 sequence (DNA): TGTGCCAGCAGCGCAACCGGGACAGGGAATTCACCCCTCCACTTT. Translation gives CASSATGTGNSPLHF.

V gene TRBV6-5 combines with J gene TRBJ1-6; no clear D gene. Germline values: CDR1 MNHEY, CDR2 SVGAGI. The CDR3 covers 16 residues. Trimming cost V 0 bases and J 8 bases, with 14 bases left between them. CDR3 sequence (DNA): TGTGCCAGCAGTTACTCGAGTTTCGGTGGAGATTCACCCCTCCACTTT. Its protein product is CASSYSSFGGDSPLHF.

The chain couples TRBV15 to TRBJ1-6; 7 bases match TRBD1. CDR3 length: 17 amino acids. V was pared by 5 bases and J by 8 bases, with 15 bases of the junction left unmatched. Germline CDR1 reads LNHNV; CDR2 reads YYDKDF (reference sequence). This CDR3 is CATSSSMYRDSYSPLHF. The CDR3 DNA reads TGTGCCACCAGCTCTTCCATGTACCGGGACAGCTATTCACCCCTCCACTTT.

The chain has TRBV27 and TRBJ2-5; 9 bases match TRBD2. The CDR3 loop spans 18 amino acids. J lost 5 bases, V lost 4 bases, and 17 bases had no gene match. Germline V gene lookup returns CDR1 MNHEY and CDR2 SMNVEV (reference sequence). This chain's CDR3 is CASSSGRLAGDVGETQYF. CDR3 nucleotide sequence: TGTGCCAGCAGTTCGGGTCGTTTAGCGGGGGATGTAGGGGAGACCCAGTACTTC.

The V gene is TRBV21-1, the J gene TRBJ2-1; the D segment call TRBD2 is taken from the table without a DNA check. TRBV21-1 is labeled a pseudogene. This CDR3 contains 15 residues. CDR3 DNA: TGTGCCAGCAAGAAATGCGGAAGCTCCTACAATGAGCAGTTCTTC. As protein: CASKKCGSSYNEQFF.

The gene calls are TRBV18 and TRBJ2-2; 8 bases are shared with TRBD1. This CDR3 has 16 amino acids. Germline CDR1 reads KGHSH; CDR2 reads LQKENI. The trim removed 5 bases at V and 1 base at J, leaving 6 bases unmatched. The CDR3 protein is CASSKEDRVNTGELFF. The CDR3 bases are TGTGCCAGCTCAAAAGAGGACAGGGTGAACACCGGGGAGCTGTTTTTT.

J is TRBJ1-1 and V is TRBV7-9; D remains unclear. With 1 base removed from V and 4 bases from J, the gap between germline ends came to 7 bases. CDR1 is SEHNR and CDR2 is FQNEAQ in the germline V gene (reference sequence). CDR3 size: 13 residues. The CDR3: CASSLVHGTEAFF. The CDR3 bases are TGTGCCAGCAGCTTAGTTCACGGCACTGAAGCTTTCTTT.

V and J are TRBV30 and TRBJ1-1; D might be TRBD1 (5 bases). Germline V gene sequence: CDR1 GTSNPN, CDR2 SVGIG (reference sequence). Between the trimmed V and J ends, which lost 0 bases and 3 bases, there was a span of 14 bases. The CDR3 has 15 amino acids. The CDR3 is CAWSVTGGADTEAFF. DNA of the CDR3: TGTGCCTGGAGTGTAACGGGAGGGGCCGACACTGAAGCTTTCTTT.

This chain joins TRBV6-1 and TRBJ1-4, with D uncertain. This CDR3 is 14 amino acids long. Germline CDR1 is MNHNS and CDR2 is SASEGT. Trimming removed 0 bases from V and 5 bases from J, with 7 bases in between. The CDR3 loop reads CASSEARGNEKLFF. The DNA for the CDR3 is TGTGCCAGCAGTGAAGCGCGGGGAAATGAAAAACTGTTTTTT.

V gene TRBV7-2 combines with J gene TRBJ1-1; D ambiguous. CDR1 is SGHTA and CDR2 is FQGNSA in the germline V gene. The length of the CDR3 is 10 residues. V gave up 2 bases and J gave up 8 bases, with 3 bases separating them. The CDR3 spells CASSLLEAFF. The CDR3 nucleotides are TGTGCCAGCAGCTTACTGGAAGCTTTCTTT. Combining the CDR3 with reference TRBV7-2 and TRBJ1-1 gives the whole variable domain GAGVSQSPSNKVTEKGKDVELRCDPISGHTALYWYRQSLGQGLEFLIYFQGNSAPDKSGLPSDRFSAERTGGSVSTLTIQRTQQEDSAVYLCASSLLEAFFGQGTRLTVV.